Presented here are 10 T cell receptor beta chains from one specimen sequenced in a study of blood T cell repertoires in COVID-19. Only in-frame clones appear in the TCRdb table, and some are missing; sequencing was by immunoSEQ multiplex PCR. The repertoire holds nearly 25,000 clones, with about 86% as singletons. Sequenced: peripheral blood. The receptors were gathered from a man in his 70s with acute or convalescent COVID-19.

There are a few counts of this clone. This chain links TRBV23-1 with TRBJ1-1; 7 nucleotides align to TRBD1. TRBV23-1 is flagged as an ORF with uncertain function. This CDR3 has 12 residues. The trim removed 2 bases at V and 11 bases at J, leaving 5 bases unmatched. CDR3 nucleotide sequence: TGCGCCAGCAGTCAAGGGGACAGTCGGGCTTTCTTT. As protein: CASSQGDSRAFF.

The chain recombines TRBV7-9 with TRBJ1-2; D unresolved. CDR3 length equals 14 residues. Looked up from germline, CDR1 is SEHNR and CDR2 is FQNEAQ (reference sequence). V was clipped by 5 bases and J by 4 bases, with 14 bases between them. Here the CDR3 DNA reads TGTGCCAGCAGCCCCCCGGGGATCAGCTATGGCTACACCTTC. Residues: CASSPPGISYGYTF.

The table lists this clone with a few counts. The J gene is TRBJ2-1, the V gene TRBV5-1; 12 bases fit TRBD2. V lost 2 bases, J lost 9 bases, and 9 bases stayed unmatched. CDR3 length equals 16 residues. Germline values: CDR1 SGHRS, CDR2 YFSETQ. The DNA of the CDR3 is TGCGCCAGCAGCTTAACCCTAGCGGGAGGGCTCTCTGAGCAGTTCTTC. Translation gives CASSLTLAGGLSEQFF.

This clone turned up a few times. The chain recombines TRBV4-2 with TRBJ2-7; 11 nucleotides match TRBD1. Unmatched junction bases numbered 5, after V lost 6 bases and J lost 4 bases. The germline V gene has CDR1 LGHNA and CDR2 YNFKEQ. There are 14 residues in the CDR3. The CDR3 is CASRRTGGRYEQYF. In nucleotides, the CDR3 is TGTGCCAGCAGGAGGACAGGGGGCAGGTACGAGCAGTACTTC.

The chain links TRBV11-2 to TRBJ2-2; 9 positions agree with TRBD1. The trim removed 4 bases at V and 3 bases at J, leaving 9 bases unmatched. Per germline, CDR1 SGHAT and CDR2 FQNNGV. This CDR3 has 17 amino acids. In nucleotides, the CDR3 is TGTGCCAGCAGCTCTGACAGGGGGGGAGGATACACCGGGGAGCTGTTTTTT. It translates to CASSSDRGGGYTGELFF.

The rearrangement joins TRBV5-4 to TRBJ1-1; 10 bases fit TRBD1. The trim removed 5 bases at V and 5 bases at J, leaving 6 bases unmatched. Germline-derived CDR1 and CDR2 are SGHNT and YYREEE (reference sequence). This CDR3 comprises 14 residues. CDR3 amino acids: CASRRQGAETEAFF. DNA of the CDR3: TGTGCCAGCAGGCGACAGGGGGCAGAAACTGAAGCTTTCTTT.

This sequence joins TRBV5-6 and TRBJ1-1, with D perhaps matching TRBD1 (6 bases). The CDR3 loop spans 16 amino acids. CDR1 and CDR2 from the germline V gene are SGHDT and YYEEEE. V lost 2 bases and J 6 bases, leaving 20 bases between the germline ends. CDR3 DNA: TGTGCCAGCAGCTTCCGGGACAAGACGTCTGATTCTGAAGCTTTCTTT. This encodes CASSFRDKTSDSEAFF.

The chain recombines TRBV19 with TRBJ1-5, with no clear D. The CDR3 runs 15 residues. Germline V lookup: CDR1 LNHDA, CDR2 SQIVND (reference sequence). The ends were cut back, 3 bases at V and 0 bases at J, with 9 bases in the middle. CDR3 loop: CASSIERYSNQPQHF. In DNA, the CDR3 is TGTGCCAGTAGTATCGAACGGTATAGCAATCAGCCCCAGCATTTT.

This chain connects TRBV4-1 to TRBJ2-3; D ambiguous. The CDR3 sequence is 17 residues long. With 1 base removed from V and 0 bases from J, the gap between germline ends came to 14 bases. Germline V gene lookup returns CDR1 MGHRA and CDR2 YSYEKL. CDR3 nucleotide sequence: TGCGCCAGCAGCCAAGCGACCGAGGTCTGGAGCACAGATACGCAGTATTTT. This codes for CASSQATEVWSTDTQYF.

The CDR3 reads CASSYLASDTQYF. The CDR3 coding sequence is TGTGCCAGCAGCTATCTAGCCTCAGATACGCAGTATTTT. The genes are TRBV5-4 and TRBJ2-3, with a weak D call TRBD2 (5 bases). CDR1 is SGHNT, CDR2 YYREEE, per germline (reference sequence). Trimming took off 3 bases at V and 4 bases at J, with 9 bases between the two ends. The CDR3 loop spans 13 amino acids.